This T cell receptor beta chain is drawn from a study of blood T cell repertoires in COVID-19. Study background: The United States, Italy and Spain were the sources of the acute and convalescent COVID-19 samples. PBMCs, B-cell-depleted T cells, or T cells were the source of the cDNA or gDNA that made up the material.

This clone has just one count. How the authors handled the data: Amplification of reference gene primers was used by the study to estimate nucleated cell counts. The method was immunoSEQ multiplex PCR; TCRdb's version includes in-frame clones alone and lacks a portion of them. Clone size and V and J calls were adopted from that table, with D and trimming inferred from the DNA. The data show under 250,000 clones, roughly 82% seen once. The CDR3 runs to 14 residues. V was clipped by 4 bases and J by 2 bases; unmatched bases: 1. The germline gives CDR1 MNHEY, CDR2 SMNVEV (reference sequence). The TCR originated in a woman aged 70-85 years with acute or convalescent COVID-19. The sample comprised peripheral blood. The chain joins TRBV27 to TRBJ1-5; 8 bases fit TRBD1. This CDR3 reads CASSSGQGNQPQHF. CDR3 nucleotide sequence: TGTGCCAGCAGTTCGGGACAGGGCAATCAGCCCCAGCATTTT.